The 20 T cell receptor beta chains listed next were all sequenced from one sample in a study of cytomegalovirus exposure and HLA in healthy donors. The PCR employed 60 Vbeta primers together with 13 Jbeta primers. TCRdb keeps only in-frame clones here, not all; method: immunoSEQ multiplex PCR. The sample shows about 130,000 clones, roughly 82% of them seen only once. The sequencing sample was made of PBMCs. These receptors were collected from a male donor in good health and CMV-seropositive.

The chain couples TRBV19 to TRBJ2-7; weak D call: TRBD2 (6 bases). Trimming stripped 3 bases from V and 6 bases from J, with 15 bases between. CDR1 LNHDA and CDR2 SQIVND come from the germline V gene (reference sequence). The CDR3 spans 14 residues. In DNA form, the CDR3 reads TGTGCCAGTAGTATTCAACTAGCTGCTGGCGAGCAGTACTTC. Its protein is CASSIQLAAGEQYF.

This clone was detected once. J is TRBJ2-3 and V is TRBV29-1; 14 bases align to TRBD2. Germline V CDR1 and CDR2: SQVTM, ANQGSEA. Losses at the gene ends were 2 bases for V and 6 bases for J; bases not matched to a gene: 7. The CDR3 has 16 amino acids. The CDR3 DNA reads TGCAGCGTTGAAAGACTAGCGGGAGGGCTAGGGGATACGCAGTATTTT. Translation gives CSVERLAGGLGDTQYF.

Remarks on this clone: The junction does not match germline at one end; this may be a read error. Distinct nucleotide sequences in the sample also encode this CDR3. J is TRBJ2-7 and V is TRBV7-9; D possibly corresponds to TRBD2 (5 bases). Germline V lookup: CDR1 SEHNR, CDR2 FQNEAQ (reference sequence). The length of the CDR3 is 13 residues. The CDR3 reads CSSSLGPGGEQYF. CDR3 nucleotide sequence: TGTTCCAGCAGCTTAGGTCCAGGCGGGGAGCAGTACTTC.

V gene TRBV5-4 combines with J gene TRBJ1-1, with 8 bases matching TRBD1. Trimming took 7 bases from V and 3 from J; bases not matched to a gene: 14. Germline CDR1 is SGHNT and CDR2 is YYREEE (reference sequence). The CDR3 is 16 residues long. The CDR3 sequence is CASAPSPDREDTEAFF. CDR3 nucleotide sequence: TGTGCCAGCGCCCCCTCCCCGGACAGGGAGGACACTGAAGCTTTCTTT.

The rearrangement joins TRBV7-8 to TRBJ2-2, with D perhaps matching TRBD2 (5 bases). The V end was cut by 6 bases, the J end by 5 bases, with 13 bases between. This CDR3 spans 14 amino acids. Germline-derived CDR1 and CDR2 are SGHVS and FQNEAQ. The CDR3 DNA sequence: TGTGCCAGCAGTCCTAGGAGGCGGACCGGGGAGCTGTTTTTT. Protein sequence: CASSPRRRTGELFF.

The rearrangement links TRBV5-8 to TRBJ2-7; TRBD2 agrees at 11 bases. CDR3 length: 18 amino acids. Germline V gene lookup returns CDR1 SGHTS and CDR2 YDEGEE. V shed 4 bases and J 4 bases; nucleotides not matched to a gene: 16. The CDR3 loop reads CASSPTSGSIPFVYEQYF. CDR3 sequence (DNA): TGTGCCAGCAGCCCTACTAGCGGGAGTATCCCTTTCGTTTACGAGCAGTACTTC.

The chain uses TRBV9 and TRBJ2-3; D is undetermined. Trimming cost V 1 base and J 4 bases, with 13 bases left between them. The CDR3 contains 15 residues. The germline V gene has CDR1 SGDLS and CDR2 YYNGEE. As DNA, the CDR3 is TGTGCCAGCAGCGTAACCGGAGCCCTCCCAGATACGCAGTATTTT. Its protein is CASSVTGALPDTQYF.

The chain couples TRBV28 to TRBJ2-3; D unresolved. The CDR3 length is 12 residues. V shed 1 base and J shed 4 bases, with 3 bases lying between them. Germline V gene data show CDR1 as MDHEN and CDR2 as SYDVKM. DNA of the CDR3: TGTGCCAGCAGTTTATTAGCAGATACGCAGTATTTT. Translation gives CASSLLADTQYF.

The rearrangement uses TRBV14 and TRBJ2-5; D is unresolved. Germline loops: CDR1 SGHDN, CDR2 FVKESK. The CDR3 length is 12 residues. V was shortened by 3 bases and J by 10 bases, with 12 bases between the two germline ends. CDR3 sequence (DNA): TGTGCCAGCAGCCACCGTTTTAGTGGCCAGTACTTC. It encodes CASSHRFSGQYF.

The chain is built from TRBV6-1 and TRBJ1-2, with 9 positions matching TRBD1. After removal of 5 bases from V and 8 bases from J, the junction contained 6 bases not matched to a gene. Germline CDR1 is MNHNS and CDR2 is SASEGT. The CDR3 is made up of 13 amino acids. The chain's CDR3 is CASSIGTGNGYTF. DNA of the CDR3: TGTGCCAGCAGTATAGGGACAGGGAACGGCTACACCTTC.

The chain employs TRBV7-3 and TRBJ2-3; 14 nucleotides agree with TRBD2. This CDR3 region has 15 residues. The germline V gene encodes CDR1 SGHTA and CDR2 FQGTGA. The V and J ends lost 5 bases and 6 bases, in that order; junction bases with no gene match: 4. CDR3 DNA: TGTGCCAGCAGCAAGACTAGCGGGAGGGCCGATACGCAGTATTTT. Encoded protein: CASSKTSGRADTQYF.

The sample holds one count of this clone. For the CDR3, the DNA is TGTGCCATCAGTGACCCGGACAGCGGTCAGCCCCAGCATTTT. It encodes CAISDPDSGQPQHF. The genes are TRBV10-3 and TRBJ1-5; TRBD1 might be the D (6 bases). Germline lookup yields CDR1 ENHRY and CDR2 SYGVKD. The CDR3 runs 14 residues. V lost 3 bases, J lost 6 bases, and 12 bases lay in between.

This chain uses TRBV28 with TRBJ2-1; 10 nucleotides line up with TRBD1. Trimming removed 6 bases from V and 4 bases from J; junction bases left unmatched: 6. There are 15 residues in the CDR3. Germline assignment: CDR1 MDHEN and CDR2 SYDVKM. The CDR3: CASRAGTGVYNEQFF. For the CDR3, the DNA is TGTGCCAGCAGGGCCGGGACAGGGGTGTACAATGAGCAGTTCTTC.

The gene calls are TRBV6-1 and TRBJ1-1; D is undetermined. V was trimmed by 5 bases and J by 2 bases, leaving 12 bases between them. The germline V gene encodes CDR1 MNHNS and CDR2 SASEGT. The CDR3 runs to 14 residues. DNA of the CDR3: TGTGCCAGCAGTCCCAGAAGTACCAACACTGAAGCTTTCTTT. As protein: CASSPRSTNTEAFF.

As concerns this clone: One end of the junction does not line up with germline, which may come from a read error. This rearrangement joins TRBV7-3 to TRBJ2-3; TRBD2 might be the D (6 bases). CDR3 length equals 13 residues. From germline, CDR1 is SGHTA and CDR2 FQGTGA. CDR3 sequence (DNA): TGTGTCAGCAGCTCTCGACTAGCAGATACGCAGTATTTT. It is translated as CVSSSRLADTQYF.

J is TRBJ1-5 and V is TRBV19; 7 bases align to TRBD1. The CDR3 has 16 residues. V was clipped by 5 bases and J by 8 bases; unmatched bases: 15. Germline values: CDR1 LNHDA, CDR2 SQIVND (reference sequence). For the CDR3, the DNA is TGTGCCAGTAGTGGGACAGCGCCGAGGATCGTTGAGCCCCAGCATTTT. It is translated as CASSGTAPRIVEPQHF. Filled out from reference TRBV19 and TRBJ1-5, the complete variable domain reads DGGITQSPKYLFRKEGQNVTLSCEQNLNHDAMYWYRQDPGQGLRLIYYSQIVNDFQKGDIAEGYSVSREKKESFPLTVTSAQKNPTAFYLCASSGTAPRIVEPQHFGDGTRLSIL.

This chain connects TRBV13 to TRBJ1-3, with 10 positions matching TRBD1. This CDR3 is built from 16 residues. The V gene end was trimmed by 0 bases and the J gene end by 7 bases; junction bases not matched to a gene: 6. CDR1 and CDR2 from the germline V gene are PRHDT and FYEKMQ (reference sequence). As DNA, the CDR3 is TGTGCCAGCAGCTTAGGCTTCTCGGGACAGGGGAACACCATATATTTT. Amino acids: CASSLGFSGQGNTIYF.

The chain links TRBV5-1 to TRBJ2-3, with TRBD2 identical over 7 bases. The V gene end was trimmed by 3 bases and the J gene end by 1 base; junction bases not matched to a gene: 2. Germline V gene sequence: CDR1 SGHRS, CDR2 YFSETQ. The CDR3 length is 14 residues. The CDR3 DNA reads as TGCGCCAGCAGCTCAGCGGGACGCACAGATACGCAGTATTTT. Protein product: CASSSAGRTDTQYF.

This clone was counted between two and nine times. The genes are TRBV6-1 and TRBJ1-3; D uncertain. Germline loops: CDR1 MNHNS, CDR2 SASEGT. V was trimmed by 1 base and J by 8 bases, leaving 18 bases between them. The CDR3 consists of 16 residues. The CDR3 reads CASSEEVRNLGDTIYF. The CDR3 coding sequence is TGTGCCAGCAGTGAAGAGGTTAGGAACCTCGGGGACACCATATATTTT.

The chain links TRBV5-1 to TRBJ1-2; the match to TRBD1 covers 7 bases. V shed 0 bases, J shed 8 bases, and the junction held 4 bases outside the gene matches. CDR3 length equals 13 residues. Germline V gives CDR1 SGHRS, CDR2 YFSETQ. The CDR3 nucleotides are TGCGCCAGCAGCTTGGAAAGGGGGCAAGGCTACACCTTC. It encodes CASSLERGQGYTF. Variable domain in full (rest from reference TRBV5-1 and TRBJ1-2): KAGVTQTPRYLIKTRGQQVTLSCSPISGHRSVSWYQQTPGQGLQFLFEYFSETQRNKGNFPGRFSGRQFSNSRSEMNVSTLELGDSALYLCASSLERGQGYTFGSGTRLTVV.